Below are 21 T cell receptor beta chains sequenced from a single sample in a study of cytomegalovirus exposure and HLA in healthy donors. Libraries were prepared by immunoSEQ multiplex PCR; TCRdb keeps only in-frame clonotypes and omits some of them. The table has about 200,000 clones, 88% seen once; the top ten hold over 2.5%. Sequenced input: PBMCs. All receptors derive from a young woman in good health and CMV-seronegative.

As to this clone: The same CDR3 arises from other DNA sequences in this sample as well. This chain links TRBV25-1 with TRBJ2-7; 12 bases map to TRBD2. This CDR3 has 13 amino acids. Germline loops: CDR1 MGHDK, CDR2 SYGVNS. In DNA, the CDR3 is TGTGAAGGACTAGCGGGGAAACACAACGAGCAGTACTTC. As protein: CEGLAGKHNEQYF.

The chain combines TRBV28 with TRBJ2-7, with D tentatively TRBD1 (6 bases). The CDR3 runs to 14 residues. The ends were cut back, 6 bases at V and 3 bases at J, with 15 bases in the middle. Germline CDR1 MDHEN, CDR2 SYDVKM. The CDR3 bases are TGTGCCAGCAGCGAGACAGGCCCCATCTACGAGCAGTACTTC. Translating gives CASSETGPIYEQYF. Filled out from reference TRBV28 and TRBJ2-7, the complete variable domain reads DVKVTQSSRYLVKRTGEKVFLECVQDMDHENMFWYRQDPGLGLRLIYFSYDVKMKEKGDIPEGYSVSREKKERFSLILESASTNQTSMYLCASSETGPIYEQYFGPGTRLTVT.

This clone occurred once. The V and J genes are TRBV2 and TRBJ1-5; no firm D call. Germline lookup yields CDR1 SNHLY and CDR2 FYNNEI. CDR3 size: 17 residues. V was trimmed by 7 bases and J by 6 bases, leaving 25 bases between them. The CDR3 region has the DNA TGTGCCAGCACTTGGAGGGCCCGCACTCCTACCGGTCAGCCCCAGCATTTT. Its translation: CASTWRARTPTGQPQHF.

V gene TRBV28 combines with J gene TRBJ2-7, with 8 bases matching TRBD1. The germline V gene encodes CDR1 MDHEN and CDR2 SYDVKM. This CDR3 is built from 16 residues. The ends lost 5 bases at V and 1 base at J; junction bases unmatched: 10. This CDR3 reads CASSTKFRDRSYEQYF. The CDR3 DNA reads TGTGCCAGCAGTACAAAATTCCGGGACAGGTCCTACGAGCAGTACTTC.

V is TRBV7-2 and J is TRBJ2-1, with D perhaps matching TRBD1 (5 bases). The CDR3 loop spans 17 amino acids. V lost 2 bases to trimming and J lost 7 bases, with 21 bases between them. Germline assignment: CDR1 SGHTA and CDR2 FQGNSA. CDR3 amino acids: CASSLIGAEQLRNEQFF. Written as DNA, the CDR3 is TGTGCCAGCAGCTTAATTGGGGCGGAGCAACTTAGGAATGAGCAGTTCTTC.

This clone was seen a few times. V gene TRBV6-1 combines with J gene TRBJ2-7, with a tentative D call TRBD1 (7 bases). Trimming removed 2 bases at V and 3 bases at J, with 14 bases between. CDR3 size: 15 residues. From germline, CDR1 is MNHNS and CDR2 SASEGT. CDR3 region: CASSENARGVYEQYF. The CDR3 nucleotides are TGTGCCAGCAGTGAAAACGCCAGGGGGGTCTACGAGCAGTACTTC.

The chain recombines TRBV9 with TRBJ1-1, with unresolved D. Germline V gene data show CDR1 as SGDLS and CDR2 as YYNGEE. The CDR3 length is 12 residues. V lost 3 bases, J lost 0 bases, and 3 bases lay in between. In nucleotides, the CDR3 is TGTGCCAGCAGCGCTTTGAACACTGAAGCTTTCTTT. It translates to CASSALNTEAFF.

The rearrangement uses TRBV9 and TRBJ2-7, with 13 nucleotides matching TRBD2. This CDR3 contains 15 residues. CDR1 is SGDLS, CDR2 YYNGEE, per germline. Trimming took 4 bases from V and 5 from J; bases not matched to a gene: 6. The CDR3 DNA reads TGTGCCAGCAGCAAAGGACTAGCGGGAGAGCACGAGCAGTACTTC. Translating gives CASSKGLAGEHEQYF.

The rearrangement links TRBV9 to TRBJ2-7, with 8 nucleotides matching TRBD1. The CDR3 loop spans 15 amino acids. The germline gives CDR1 SGDLS, CDR2 YYNGEE. Unmatched junction bases numbered 5, after V lost 3 bases and J lost 0 bases. The CDR3 loop reads CASSAPGTGSYEQYF. The DNA for the CDR3 is TGTGCCAGCAGCGCCCCCGGGACAGGCTCCTACGAGCAGTACTTC.

The chain carries TRBV7-3 and TRBJ2-6; D perhaps matches TRBD2 (5 bases). Per germline, CDR1 SGHTA and CDR2 FQGTGA. The CDR3 runs 15 residues. V was cut by 3 bases and J by 0 bases, with 6 bases left in between. CDR3 protein: CASSLEVSGANVLTF. CDR3 coding DNA: TGTGCCAGCAGCTTGGAGGTCTCTGGGGCCAACGTCCTGACTTTC. The variable domain in full, with the rest retrieved from reference TRBV7-3 and TRBJ2-6, is GAGVSQTPSNKVTEKGKYVELRCDPISGHTALYWYRQSLGQGPEFLIYFQGTGAADDSGLPNDRFFAVRPEGSVSTLKIQRTERGDSAVYLCASSLEVSGANVLTFGAGSRLTVL.

This chain links TRBV11-2 with TRBJ2-2, with 11 bases identical to TRBD2. CDR1 and CDR2 (germline): SGHAT, FQNNGV. The CDR3 totals 15 residues. The V gene end was trimmed by 5 bases and the J gene end by 4 bases; junction bases not matched to a gene: 3. The chain's CDR3 is CASSTSGSATGELFF. CDR3 nucleotide sequence: TGTGCCAGCAGCACTAGCGGGAGCGCCACCGGGGAGCTGTTTTTT.

This chain uses TRBV19 with TRBJ2-7; D ambiguous. The germline V gene has CDR1 LNHDA and CDR2 SQIVND (reference sequence). The CDR3 covers 13 residues. Trimming removed 3 bases at V and 2 bases at J, with 8 bases between. The CDR3 sequence is CASSIAITYEQYF. CDR3 coding DNA: TGTGCCAGTAGTATTGCTATAACCTACGAGCAGTACTTC.

This chain uses TRBV2 with TRBJ2-1, with 7 bases fitting TRBD1. CDR1 and CDR2 from the germline V gene are SNHLY and FYNNEI. With 5 bases clipped from V and 0 bases from J, the junction kept 4 bases outside the gene matches. This CDR3 region has 15 residues. In DNA form, the CDR3 reads TGTGCCAGCAGTAGGGACAGCCTCTCCTACAATGAGCAGTTCTTC. This codes for CASSRDSLSYNEQFF.

This rearrangement joins TRBV27 to TRBJ2-1, with TRBD2 identical over 14 bases. J lost 7 bases, V lost 4 bases, and 6 bases had no gene match. The germline gives CDR1 MNHEY, CDR2 SMNVEV (reference sequence). This CDR3 is 16 amino acids long. The CDR3 DNA is TGTGCCAGCAGTTCCGGGACTAGCGGGAGTAGAAATGAGCAGTTCTTC. As protein: CASSSGTSGSRNEQFF.

The chain joins TRBV2 to TRBJ2-5; TRBD2 agrees at 15 bases. Germline assignment: CDR1 SNHLY and CDR2 FYNNEI. The CDR3 spans 18 residues. Trimming removed 4 bases from V and 4 bases from J; junction bases left unmatched: 10. Here the CDR3 reads CASSVTPWGLAGGETQYF. CDR3 coding DNA: TGTGCCAGCAGTGTCACCCCTTGGGGACTAGCGGGAGGAGAGACCCAGTACTTC.

The chain combines TRBV4-1 with TRBJ2-7, with D tentatively TRBD2 (6 bases). There are 15 residues in the CDR3. The germline CDR1 and CDR2 sequences are MGHRA and YSYEKL. Trimming took off 0 bases at V and 2 bases at J, with 11 bases between the two ends. The CDR3: CASSQEQRVTYEQYF. CDR3 DNA: TGCGCCAGCAGCCAAGAACAGCGGGTTACCTACGAGCAGTACTTC.

The chain couples TRBV29-1 to TRBJ2-1; D unresolved. This CDR3 has 14 residues. Per germline, CDR1 SQVTM and CDR2 ANQGSEA. With 6 bases removed from V and 0 bases from J, the gap between germline ends came to 12 bases. In nucleotides, the CDR3 is TGCAGCGTCATAGCAGAGAGCTCCTACAATGAGCAGTTCTTC. The encoded protein is CSVIAESSYNEQFF.

The chain employs TRBV6-6 and TRBJ2-7; D is possibly TRBD2 (6 bases). Deletions cut 6 bases from V and 3 bases from J, with 12 bases between. The germline gives CDR1 MNHNY, CDR2 SVGAGI (reference sequence). CDR3 length: 13 residues. CDR3: CASSLRGNYEQYF. The DNA for the CDR3 is TGTGCCAGCAGCCTTCGGGGGAACTACGAGCAGTACTTC.

The chain combines TRBV27 with TRBJ2-1; perhaps TRBD2 as D (6 bases). Trimming took 2 bases from V and 8 from J, leaving 19 bases between them. The CDR3 totals 16 residues. Per germline, CDR1 MNHEY and CDR2 SMNVEV (reference sequence). The CDR3 spells CASSLRGGLGHDEQFF. For the CDR3, the DNA is TGTGCCAGCAGTTTACGGGGAGGTTTGGGGCACGATGAGCAGTTCTTC.

The sample holds one count of this clone. The J gene is TRBJ2-7, the V gene TRBV4-2, with 10 bases matching TRBD2. The CDR3 consists of 17 residues. Germline CDR1 reads LGHNA; CDR2 reads YNFKEQ. Trimming at V came to 1 base and at J to 4 bases, leaving 10 bases not matched to a gene. The CDR3 DNA follows: TGTGCCAGCAGCCAAGGCCGGCGAACTAGCGGGACATACGAGCAGTACTTC. Amino acids: CASSQGRRTSGTYEQYF.

The genes are TRBV13 and TRBJ1-4; tentative D call: TRBD1 (5 bases). Trimming took off 0 bases at V and 3 bases at J, with 8 bases between the two ends. CDR3 length: 15 residues. Germline V lookup: CDR1 PRHDT, CDR2 FYEKMQ (reference sequence). CDR3 sequence reads: CASSLGQTANEKLFF. The DNA for the CDR3 is TGTGCCAGCAGCTTAGGCCAGACAGCTAATGAAAAACTGTTTTTT.